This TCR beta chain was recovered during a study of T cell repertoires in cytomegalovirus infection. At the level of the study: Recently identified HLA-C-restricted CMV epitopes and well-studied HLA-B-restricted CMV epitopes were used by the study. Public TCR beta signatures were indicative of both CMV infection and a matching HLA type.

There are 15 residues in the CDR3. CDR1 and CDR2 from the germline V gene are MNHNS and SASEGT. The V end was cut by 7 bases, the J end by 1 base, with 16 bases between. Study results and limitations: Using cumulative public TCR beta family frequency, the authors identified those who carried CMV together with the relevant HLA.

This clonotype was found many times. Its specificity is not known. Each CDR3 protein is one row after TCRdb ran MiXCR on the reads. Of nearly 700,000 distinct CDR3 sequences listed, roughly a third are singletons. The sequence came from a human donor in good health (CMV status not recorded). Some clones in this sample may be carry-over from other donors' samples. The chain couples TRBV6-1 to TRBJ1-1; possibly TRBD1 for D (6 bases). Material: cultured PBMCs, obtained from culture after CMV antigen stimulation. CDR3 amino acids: CASTKRGQSNTEAFF. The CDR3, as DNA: TGTGCCAGCACTAAGCGAGGACAGTCGAACACTGAAGCTTTCTTT.